Listed below are T cell receptor beta chains from one sample, sequenced in a study of blood T cell repertoires in COVID-19. The protocol was immunoSEQ multiplex PCR, while the TCRdb copy is restricted to in-frame clones and leaves out a portion. The table records roughly 87,000 clones, 84% of them present only once. Source material: peripheral blood. All receptors come from a woman aged 55-69 years with acute or convalescent COVID-19. Both conserved end residues are part of each CDR3. Each record gives: clone size, D gene, J gene, V gene, CDR3 protein, CDR3 DNA. D genes are given only for firm matches. For some rows the clone size is stated as once, few or many, or as a class when expanded; others skip it.

abundance: NA
d_gene: NA
j_gene: TRBJ1-3
v_gene: TRBV9
CDR3aa: CASSVESSGNTIYF
CDR3nt: TGTGCCAGCAGCGTAGAGAGCTCTGGAAACACCATATATTTT

abundance: NA
d_gene: NA
j_gene: TRBJ2-5
v_gene: TRBV4-3
CDR3aa: CASSLSGGAKTQYF
CDR3nt: TGCGCCAGCAGCCTCTCCGGCGGGGCGAAGACCCAGTACTTC

abundance: NA
d_gene: NA
j_gene: TRBJ2-7
v_gene: TRBV12-3/TRBV12-4
CDR3aa: CASRRDLYEQYF
CDR3nt: TGTGCCAGCAGGCGGGATCTTTACGAGCAGTACTTC

abundance: NA
d_gene: TRBD1
j_gene: TRBJ1-6
v_gene: TRBV18
CDR3aa: CASSGGTGGNSPLHF
CDR3nt: TGTGCCAGCTCAGGGGGGACAGGAGGTAATTCACCCCTCCACTTT

abundance: few
d_gene: TRBD1
j_gene: TRBJ1-1
v_gene: TRBV5-6
CDR3aa: CASSLGTGVNTEAFF
CDR3nt: TGTGCCAGCAGCCTTGGGACAGGGGTGAACACTGAAGCTTTCTTT

abundance: NA
d_gene: NA
j_gene: TRBJ2-3
v_gene: TRBV11-3
CDR3aa: CASSLFWGVTDTQYF
CDR3nt: TGTGCCAGCAGCCTCTTTTGGGGGGTCACAGATACGCAGTATTTT

abundance: NA
d_gene: NA
j_gene: TRBJ2-7
v_gene: TRBV4-2
CDR3aa: CASSQARGRYEQYF
CDR3nt: TGTGCCAGCAGCCAAGCCAGGGGTCGGTACGAGCAGTACTTC

abundance: once
d_gene: TRBD1
j_gene: TRBJ1-6
v_gene: TRBV3-1/TRBV3-2
CDR3aa: CASSPGGYNSPLHF
CDR3nt: TGTGCCAGCTCCCCAGGGGGATATAATTCACCCCTCCACTTT

abundance: NA
d_gene: NA
j_gene: TRBJ2-1
v_gene: TRBV11-2
CDR3aa: CASSLVLGNEQFF
CDR3nt: TGTGCCAGCAGCTTAGTCCTAGGCAATGAGCAGTTCTTC

abundance: NA
d_gene: NA
j_gene: TRBJ2-2
v_gene: TRBV12-3/TRBV12-4
CDR3aa: CASKAGNTGELFF
CDR3nt: TGTGCCAGCAAGGCAGGGAACACCGGGGAGCTGTTTTTT

abundance: NA
d_gene: TRBD2
j_gene: TRBJ2-2
v_gene: TRBV7-2
CDR3aa: CASSEHSGGNTGELFF
CDR3nt: TGTGCCAGCAGCGAGCATAGCGGGGGGAACACCGGGGAGCTGTTTTTT

abundance: once
d_gene: TRBD2
j_gene: TRBJ2-5
v_gene: TRBV2
CDR3aa: CASSEASLTSAKETQYF
CDR3nt: TGTGCCAGCAGTGAAGCGTCCCTGACTAGCGCCAAAGAGACCCAGTACTTC

abundance: NA
d_gene: TRBD1
j_gene: TRBJ2-3
v_gene: TRBV5-1
CDR3aa: CASSPPGQRTDTQYF
CDR3nt: TGCGCCAGCAGCCCACCGGGACAGCGCACAGATACGCAGTATTTT

abundance: medium-sized
d_gene: TRBD1
j_gene: TRBJ2-2
v_gene: TRBV9
CDR3aa: CASSTGQEENTGELFF
CDR3nt: TGTGCCAGCAGCACGGGACAGGAGGAGAACACCGGGGAGCTGTTTTTT

abundance: NA
d_gene: TRBD1
j_gene: TRBJ1-5
v_gene: TRBV30
CDR3aa: CAWQGTAADQPQHF
CDR3nt: TGTGCCTGGCAAGGGACAGCGGCGGATCAGCCCCAGCATTTT

abundance: NA
d_gene: TRBD2
j_gene: TRBJ2-1
v_gene: TRBV6-5
CDR3aa: CASGWGGDYNEQFF
CDR3nt: TGTGCCAGCGGTTGGGGGGGGGACTACAATGAGCAGTTCTTC

abundance: once
d_gene: NA
j_gene: TRBJ2-5
v_gene: TRBV7-2
CDR3aa: CASSLALGNRAKTQYF
CDR3nt: TGTGCCAGCAGCTTAGCGCTAGGAAACAGGGCGAAGACCCAGTACTTC

abundance: NA
d_gene: NA
j_gene: TRBJ1-6
v_gene: TRBV4-1
CDR3aa: CASSHPRAGNNSPLHF
CDR3nt: TGCGCCAGCAGCCATCCAAGGGCAGGGAATAATTCACCCCTCCACTTT

abundance: NA
d_gene: TRBD1
j_gene: TRBJ1-5
v_gene: TRBV6-5
CDR3aa: CASSWDREQPQHF
CDR3nt: TGTGCCAGCAGTTGGGACAGGGAGCAGCCCCAGCATTTT

abundance: NA
d_gene: NA
j_gene: TRBJ1-1
v_gene: TRBV4-2
CDR3aa: CASSQVQANTEAFF
CDR3nt: TGTGCCAGCAGCCAAGTACAGGCGAACACTGAAGCTTTCTTT

abundance: NA
d_gene: NA
j_gene: TRBJ2-7
v_gene: TRBV28
CDR3aa: CASSFGTNLYEQYF
CDR3nt: TGTGCCAGCAGTTTCGGGACAAATCTCTACGAGCAGTACTTC

abundance: NA
d_gene: NA
j_gene: TRBJ1-2
v_gene: TRBV4-3
CDR3aa: CASSQGTLGGNYGYTF
CDR3nt: TGCGCCAGCAGCCAAGGGACCCTTGGGGGCAACTATGGCTACACCTTC